What follows describes a single T cell receptor beta chain. The repertoire was sequenced with immunoSEQ multiplex PCR; TCRdb's copy has only in-frame clones and lacks some. The sample lists about 120,000 clones, roughly 91% occurring once. This sample stems from a study of blood T cell repertoires in COVID-19. On the study more broadly: Researchers got acute and convalescent COVID-19 samples from the United States, Italy and Spain. T cells, B-cell-depleted T cells, or PBMCs supplied cDNA or gDNA.

Unmatched junction bases numbered 7, after V lost 5 bases and J lost 3 bases. Per germline, CDR1 SEHNR and CDR2 FQNEAQ (reference sequence). The CDR3 consists of 15 residues. This chain joins TRBV7-9 and TRBJ2-5, with TRBD2 matching over 9 bases. The TCR originated in a human donor with acute or convalescent COVID-19. The donor label of this sample is uncertain. Sequences were obtained from peripheral blood. The CDR3 region is CASSQGLAVKETQYF. In DNA, the CDR3 is TGTGCCAGCAGCCAGGGACTAGCAGTTAAAGAGACCCAGTACTTC.